This T cell receptor (beta chain) was sequenced for a study of beta chain features in type 1 diabetes. Study conclusions and caveats: Any HLA type influence on TCRB rearrangement was left unresolved here. A potential PCR bias toward shorter templates would be equal in patient and control samples. A closer apparent resemblance between naive, central memory and Treg TCRB repertoires was seen in patients than in healthy donors.

A sort by CD45RO/CCR7/CD25/CD127/CD95/CD27 yielded CD4+ naive, central memory, regulatory and stem cell-like memory cells. For this clone: Its antigen is not known. Other DNA variants within this sample encode the same CDR3.

Expressed TCRB transcripts got sequenced, as all isolated RNA was reverse transcribed. The method was immunoSEQ multiplex PCR; TCRdb's version includes in-frame clones alone and lacks a portion of them. The top ten clones hold 4% of a sample with around 250,000 clones, about 25% of them seen once. This CDR3 spans 14 amino acids. Germline values: CDR1 SGHRS, CDR2 YFSETQ. Trimming took 0 bases from V and 3 from J, leaving 10 bases between them. The J gene is TRBJ2-7, the V gene TRBV5-1, with a weak D call TRBD1 (5 bases). This receptor was identified in a man under 40 in good health. What was sequenced was central memory CD4+ T cells from blood. CDR3 sequence (DNA): TGCGCCAGCAGCTTGGAGAAGGGGAACTACGAGCAGTACTTC. It is translated as CASSLEKGNYEQYF.